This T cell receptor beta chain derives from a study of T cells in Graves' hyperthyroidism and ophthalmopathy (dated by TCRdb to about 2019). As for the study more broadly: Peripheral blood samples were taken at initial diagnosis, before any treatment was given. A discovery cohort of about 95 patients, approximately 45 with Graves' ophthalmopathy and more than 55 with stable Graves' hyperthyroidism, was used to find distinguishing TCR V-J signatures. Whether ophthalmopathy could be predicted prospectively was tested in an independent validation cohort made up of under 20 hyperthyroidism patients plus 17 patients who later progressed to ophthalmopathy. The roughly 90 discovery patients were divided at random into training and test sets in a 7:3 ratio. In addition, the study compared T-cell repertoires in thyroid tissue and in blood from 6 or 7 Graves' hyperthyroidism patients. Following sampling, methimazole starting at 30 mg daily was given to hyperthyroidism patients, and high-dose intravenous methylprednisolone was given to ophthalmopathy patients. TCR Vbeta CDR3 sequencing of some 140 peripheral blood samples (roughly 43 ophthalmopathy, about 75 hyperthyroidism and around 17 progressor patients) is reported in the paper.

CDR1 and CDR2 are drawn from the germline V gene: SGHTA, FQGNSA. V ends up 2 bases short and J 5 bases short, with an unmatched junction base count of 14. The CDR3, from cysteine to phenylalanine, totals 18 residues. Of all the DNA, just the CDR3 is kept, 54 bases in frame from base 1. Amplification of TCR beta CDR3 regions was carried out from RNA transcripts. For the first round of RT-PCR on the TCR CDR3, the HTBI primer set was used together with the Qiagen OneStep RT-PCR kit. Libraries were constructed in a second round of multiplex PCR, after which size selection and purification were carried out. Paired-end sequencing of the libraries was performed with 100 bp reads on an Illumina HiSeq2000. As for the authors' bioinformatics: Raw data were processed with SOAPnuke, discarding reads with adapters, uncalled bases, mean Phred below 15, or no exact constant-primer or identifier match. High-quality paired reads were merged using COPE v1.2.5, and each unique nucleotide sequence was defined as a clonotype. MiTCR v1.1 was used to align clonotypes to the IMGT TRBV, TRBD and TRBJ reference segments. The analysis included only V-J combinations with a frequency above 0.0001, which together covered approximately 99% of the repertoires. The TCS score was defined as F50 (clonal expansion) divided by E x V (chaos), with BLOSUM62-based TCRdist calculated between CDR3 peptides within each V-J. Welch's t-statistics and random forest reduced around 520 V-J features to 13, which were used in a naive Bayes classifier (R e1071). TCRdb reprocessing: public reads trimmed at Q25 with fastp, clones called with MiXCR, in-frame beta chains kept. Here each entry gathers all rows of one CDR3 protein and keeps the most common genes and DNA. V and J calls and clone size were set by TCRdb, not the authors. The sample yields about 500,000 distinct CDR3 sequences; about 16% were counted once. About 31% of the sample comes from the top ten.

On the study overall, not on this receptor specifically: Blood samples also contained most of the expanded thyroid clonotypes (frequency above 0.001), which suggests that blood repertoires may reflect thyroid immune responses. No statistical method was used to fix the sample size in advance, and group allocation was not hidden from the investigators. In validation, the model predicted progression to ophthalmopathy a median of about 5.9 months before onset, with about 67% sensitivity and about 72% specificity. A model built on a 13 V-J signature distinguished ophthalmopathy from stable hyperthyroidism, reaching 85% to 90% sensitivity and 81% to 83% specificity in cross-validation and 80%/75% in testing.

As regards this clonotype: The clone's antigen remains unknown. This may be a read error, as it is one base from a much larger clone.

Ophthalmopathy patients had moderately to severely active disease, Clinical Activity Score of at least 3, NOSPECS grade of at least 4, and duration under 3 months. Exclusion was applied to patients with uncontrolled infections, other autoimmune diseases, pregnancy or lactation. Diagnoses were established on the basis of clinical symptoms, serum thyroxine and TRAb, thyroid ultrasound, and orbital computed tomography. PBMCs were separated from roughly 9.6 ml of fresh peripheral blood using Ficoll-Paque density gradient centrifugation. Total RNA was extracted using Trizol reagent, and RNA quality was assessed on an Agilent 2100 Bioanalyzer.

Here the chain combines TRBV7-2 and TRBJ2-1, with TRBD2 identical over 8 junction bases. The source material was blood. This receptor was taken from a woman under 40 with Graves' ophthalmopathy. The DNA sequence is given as TGTGCCAGCAGCTTAATAGGACGGGGGCGGGAGGAAGACAATGAGCAGTTCTTC. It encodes CASSLIGRGREEDNEQFF. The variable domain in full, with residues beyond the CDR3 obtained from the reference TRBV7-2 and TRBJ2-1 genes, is GAGVSQSPSNKVTEKGKDVELRCDPISGHTALYWYRQSLGQGLEFLIYFQGNSAPDKSGLPSDRFSAERTGGSVSTLTIQRTQQEDSAVYLCASSLIGRGREEDNEQFFGPGTRLTVL.